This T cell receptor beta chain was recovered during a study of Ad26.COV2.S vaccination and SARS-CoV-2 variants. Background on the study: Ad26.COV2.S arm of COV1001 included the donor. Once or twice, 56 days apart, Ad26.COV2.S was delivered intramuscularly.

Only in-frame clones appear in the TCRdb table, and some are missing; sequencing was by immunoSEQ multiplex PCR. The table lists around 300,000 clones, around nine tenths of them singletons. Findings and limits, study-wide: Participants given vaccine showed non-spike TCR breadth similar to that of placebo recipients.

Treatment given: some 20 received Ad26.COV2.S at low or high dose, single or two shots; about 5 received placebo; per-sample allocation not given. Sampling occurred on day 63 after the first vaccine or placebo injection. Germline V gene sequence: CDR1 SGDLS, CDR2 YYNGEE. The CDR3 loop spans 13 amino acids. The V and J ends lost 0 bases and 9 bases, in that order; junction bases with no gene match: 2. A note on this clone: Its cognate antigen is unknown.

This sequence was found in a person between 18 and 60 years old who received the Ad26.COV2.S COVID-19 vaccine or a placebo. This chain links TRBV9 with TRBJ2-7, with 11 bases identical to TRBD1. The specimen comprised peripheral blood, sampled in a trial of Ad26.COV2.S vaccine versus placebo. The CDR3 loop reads CASSVGTGGGQYF. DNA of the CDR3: TGTGCCAGCAGCGTAGGGACAGGGGGCGGGCAGTACTTC.